Presented here are 24 T cell receptor beta chains from one specimen sequenced in a study of monozygotic twins with inflammatory bowel disease. TCRdb reprocessed the 5' RACE reads and keeps a single row for each CDR3 protein, giving no DNA. Its clone listing holds fewer than 200,000 distinct CDR3 sequences. What was sequenced was blood. The receptors come from a human donor with ulcerative colitis or Crohn's disease, or a healthy co-twin of an affected twin (not recorded which).

This chain connects TRBV7-6 to TRBJ2-5; TCRdb gives TRBD1 as the D gene, but with no DNA this cannot be confirmed. CDR1 is SGHVS and CDR2 is FNYEAQ in the germline V gene. The CDR3 runs 13 residues. CDR3 in amino acids: CASSWTEPETQYF. Combining the CDR3 with reference TRBV7-6 and TRBJ2-5 gives the whole variable domain GAGVSQSPRYKVTKRGQDVALRCDPISGHVSLYWYRQALGQGPEFLTYFNYEAQQDKSGLPNDRFSAERPEGSISTLTIQRTEQRDSAMYRCASSWTEPETQYFGPGTRLLVL.

The rearrangement uses TRBV6-1 and TRBJ2-5; there is no DNA to check the TCRdb D call of TRBD2. Germline V gene data show CDR1 as MNHNS and CDR2 as SASEGT. This CDR3 comprises 16 residues. The CDR3 region is CASSPSGGDGQETQYF.

The rearrangement uses TRBV20-1 and TRBJ1-3; the D call from TCRdb, TRBD1, cannot be confirmed without DNA. This CDR3 comprises 16 residues. CDR1 is DFQATT, CDR2 SNEGSKA, per germline (reference sequence). The CDR3 loop is CSASLRGATSGNTIYF.

This chain joins TRBV7-7 and TRBJ2-5; TCRdb lists TRBD2, though no DNA is available to test this call. The CDR3 runs to 13 residues. Germline V gives CDR1 SSHAT, CDR2 FNYEAQ (reference sequence). CDR3 region: CASSSGPEETQYF.

This sequence joins TRBV20-1 and TRBJ2-5. The CDR3 spans 13 residues. Looked up from germline, CDR1 is DFQATT and CDR2 is SNEGSKA (reference sequence). The CDR3 sequence: CSARKSLQETQYF.

This rearrangement joins TRBV7-2 to TRBJ2-3; the D gene TCRdb calls, TRBD2, cannot be checked with no DNA. Germline CDR1 SGHTA, CDR2 FQGNSA. This CDR3 region has 16 residues. CDR3 in amino acids: CASSDQLAGNGDTQYF.

This rearrangement joins TRBV27 to TRBJ1-1. The CDR3 loop spans 15 amino acids. Germline assignment: CDR1 MNHEY and CDR2 SMNVEV (reference sequence). This CDR3 is CASSDKGGWYTEAFF.

This chain links TRBV4-3 with TRBJ2-2. The CDR3 is 16 amino acids. Per the germline V gene, CDR1 is LGHNA and CDR2 is YSLEER. CDR3 sequence: CASSQEMAANTGELFF.

The chain joins TRBV20-1 to TRBJ2-3; the TCRdb D gene call, TRBD2, has no DNA to confirm it. The CDR3 length is 15 residues. Germline V gene sequence: CDR1 DFQATT, CDR2 SNEGSKA (reference sequence). The CDR3 region is CSANSGRAGGDTQYF.

The genes are TRBV9 and TRBJ2-7. The CDR3 spans 13 residues. Germline lookup yields CDR1 SGDLS and CDR2 YYNGEE. CDR3 sequence: CASSVDRGYEQYF.

The V call is TRBV20-1, the J call TRBJ2-1; the TRBD2 assignment by TCRdb is unverifiable without DNA. The germline V gene has CDR1 DFQATT and CDR2 SNEGSKA (reference sequence). The CDR3 runs 14 residues. This CDR3 reads CSATDSGRPREQFF.

The gene calls are TRBV7-2 and TRBJ1-1; TCRdb indicates TRBD1, and absent DNA this call remains unverified. The CDR3 sequence is 14 residues long. The germline V gene encodes CDR1 SGHTA and CDR2 FQGNSA. The chain's CDR3 is CASSPGITNTEAFF.

The chain joins TRBV6-1 to TRBJ1-5. This CDR3 is built from 15 residues. From germline, CDR1 is MNHNS and CDR2 SASEGT. The CDR3: CASSEMRTYNQPQHF.

This chain uses TRBV19 with TRBJ1-2; TCRdb selects TRBD1, and the lack of DNA leaves this call unchecked. The V gene's germline CDR1 is LNHDA and CDR2 SQIVND (reference sequence). The CDR3 covers 13 residues. CDR3 sequence reads: CASSPGRSYGYTF.

The rearrangement uses TRBV29-1 and TRBJ2-3; the TCRdb call, TRBD2, lacks DNA for checking. The CDR3 is made up of 14 amino acids. Germline V gives CDR1 SQVTM, CDR2 ANQGSEA. The CDR3 sequence: CSVLGTSAGDTQYF.

The rearrangement uses TRBV20-1 and TRBJ2-7; TCRdb selects TRBD1, and the lack of DNA leaves this call unchecked. From germline, CDR1 is DFQATT and CDR2 SNEGSKA (reference sequence). This CDR3 has 16 residues. CDR3: CSARDPTGGARYEQYF.

V gene TRBV18 combines with J gene TRBJ2-1; TCRdb reports TRBD1, a call that lacks DNA to check it against. This CDR3 has 15 amino acids. Germline V gene lookup returns CDR1 KGHSH and CDR2 LQKENI. This CDR3 is CASSPTGETYNEQFF.

The J gene is TRBJ2-3, the V gene TRBV12-3 or TRBV12-4. The CDR3 extends over 13 amino acids. CDR3 sequence: CASSRSSTDTQYF.

The chain carries TRBV27 and TRBJ2-7; with no DNA, the TCRdb D assignment of TRBD2 cannot be verified. Germline V CDR1 and CDR2: MNHEY, SMNVEV (reference sequence). This CDR3 comprises 16 residues. The CDR3 is CASSLSRGTSIYEQYF.

The genes are TRBV5-4 and TRBJ2-7; no DNA is available, so the TRBD1 call from TCRdb remains unchecked. There are 16 residues in the CDR3. The V gene's germline CDR1 is SGHNT and CDR2 YYREEE (reference sequence). The CDR3 protein is CASSGRRTGSSYEQYF.

CDR3 sequence reads: CSAGTSGSSGELFF. The chain links TRBV29-1 to TRBJ2-2; TCRdb returns TRBD2, unconfirmable since there is no DNA. Germline V CDR1 and CDR2: SQVTM, ANQGSEA. The CDR3 extends over 14 amino acids.

CDR3 sequence reads: CASSSGTAGYNSPLHF. The chain is built from TRBV5-6 and TRBJ1-6. CDR1 is SGHDT and CDR2 is YYEEEE in the germline V gene. CDR3 length: 16 residues.

V usage is TRBV19 and J usage is TRBJ1-2. Germline lookup yields CDR1 LNHDA and CDR2 SQIVND (reference sequence). This CDR3 has 14 residues. This CDR3 is CASSILDAGKGYTF.

The chain links TRBV20-1 to TRBJ2-5; TCRdb reports TRBD2, a call that lacks DNA to check it against. CDR1 and CDR2 (germline): DFQATT, SNEGSKA (reference sequence). The CDR3 runs to 14 residues. CDR3 in amino acids: CSARVGALGETQYF.